The 21 T cell receptor beta chains below come from one sample, sequenced in a study of siplizumab effects on memory and regulatory T cells. Profiled with immunoSEQ multiplex PCR; TCRdb holds only in-frame clones, not every one. The sample consists of roughly 68,000 clones, 90% to 97% of them appearing once. The sequenced sample was naive CD8+ T cells sorted from blood. These receptors all come from a human donor in good health.

This clone was counted once. The rearrangement links TRBV4-1 to TRBJ2-1, with 10 bases that match TRBD2. V gave up 2 bases and J gave up 6 bases; unmatched junction bases: 4. Germline V lookup: CDR1 MGHRA, CDR2 YSYEKL. The CDR3 runs to 15 residues. The CDR3 nucleotides are TGCGCCAGCAGCCAACCAGCGGGGGGGATCAATGAGCAGTTCTTC. Translated: CASSQPAGGINEQFF.

This clone occurred once. J is TRBJ2-6 and V is TRBV4-1, with D unclear. Trimming cost V 1 base and J 0 bases, with 4 bases left between them. Germline CDR1 and CDR2: MGHRA and YSYEKL. The CDR3 length is 15 residues. CDR3 sequence reads: CASSQVYSGANVLTF. CDR3 sequence (DNA): TGCGCCAGCAGCCAAGTCTACTCTGGGGCCAACGTCCTGACTTTC.

This clone was found once. V usage is TRBV27 and J usage is TRBJ2-6; possible D gene TRBD2, 6 bases. Germline loops: CDR1 MNHEY, CDR2 SMNVEV (reference sequence). Trimming cost V 4 bases and J 2 bases, with 9 bases left between them. The CDR3 has 15 amino acids. CDR3 in DNA: TGTGCCAGCAGTTACGGGGGTACTGGGGCCAACGTCCTGACTTTC. Translating it yields CASSYGGTGANVLTF.

J is TRBJ2-1 and V is TRBV29-1; D may match TRBD1 or TRBD2 (5 bases each). This CDR3 spans 12 amino acids. The germline V gene has CDR1 SQVTM and CDR2 ANQGSEA. Trimming took 6 bases from V and 3 from J, leaving 9 bases between them. CDR3 in DNA: TGCAGCGTCCGGGACGGCTACAATGAGCAGTTCTTC. Protein product: CSVRDGYNEQFF.

This chain links TRBV13 with TRBJ1-2, with D uncertain. V shed 4 bases and J shed 7 bases, with 10 bases lying between them. This CDR3 spans 12 amino acids. Per the germline V gene, CDR1 is PRHDT and CDR2 is FYEKMQ (reference sequence). DNA of the CDR3: TGTGCCAGCAGCTCAGGTTTAAGTGGCTACACCTTC. Its translation is CASSSGLSGYTF.

The V and J genes are TRBV5-1 and TRBJ1-2, with 8 bases identical to TRBD1. V shed 8 bases and J 6 bases; nucleotides not matched to a gene: 18. The CDR3 length is 16 residues. Germline V gene sequence: CDR1 SGHRS, CDR2 YFSETQ. The CDR3 DNA is TGCGCCAGAGACCGGGACAGGTTCATCTTTTCGGATGGCTACACCTTC. It translates to CARDRDRFIFSDGYTF.

V and J are TRBV15 and TRBJ2-7; D remains ambiguous. The length of the CDR3 is 14 residues. V lost 0 bases and J lost 1, with 7 bases in between. The germline CDR1 and CDR2 sequences are LNHNV and YYDKDF (reference sequence). The CDR3 region has the DNA TGTGCCACCAGCAGAGATGTCAGTTCCTACGAGCAGTACTTC. This translates into CATSRDVSSYEQYF.

The V and J genes are TRBV7-3 and TRBJ2-3; the D gene is possibly TRBD2 (7 bases). The CDR3 runs 16 residues. CDR1 and CDR2 from the germline V gene are SGHTA and FQGTGA. Trimming left V 2 bases short and J 4 bases short, with 16 bases between. Here the CDR3 reads CASSLGWGGPPDTQYF. The CDR3 region has the DNA TGTGCCAGCAGCTTAGGTTGGGGGGGGCCCCCAGATACGCAGTATTTT.

The gene calls are TRBV4-1 and TRBJ2-3; TRBD2 is a possible D gene (6 bases). Trimming stripped 0 bases from V and 5 bases from J, with 12 bases between. The V gene's germline CDR1 is MGHRA and CDR2 YSYEKL. The CDR3 consists of 15 residues. In nucleotides, the CDR3 is TGCGCCAGCAGCCAAGATGCACTAGCAAGAGATACGCAGTATTTT. Translating it yields CASSQDALARDTQYF.

In its sample, this clone was seen a few times. The rearrangement uses TRBV19 and TRBJ1-6; the D gene is possibly TRBD1 (5 bases). The CDR3 covers 14 residues. Per the germline V gene, CDR1 is LNHDA and CDR2 is SQIVND (reference sequence). Trimming shortened V by 7 bases and J by 7 bases, and 14 bases separated the two germline ends. The CDR3 region is CASILGRGNSPLHF. The CDR3 DNA is TGTGCCAGTATCCTGGGACGCGGAAATTCACCCCTCCACTTT.

This chain links TRBV6-5 with TRBJ1-4; tentatively, D is TRBD1 (5 bases). V lost 6 bases, J lost 7 bases, and 15 bases lay in between. CDR1 MNHEY and CDR2 SVGAGI come from the germline V gene. The CDR3 spans 14 residues. The CDR3 loop reads CASRGRGAGEKLFF. The CDR3 nucleotides read TGTGCCAGCAGAGGACGGGGCGCAGGTGAAAAACTGTTTTTT.

This clone has just one count. This chain links TRBV6-5 with TRBJ2-7; D is ambiguous. The V end lost 7 bases, the J end lost 2 bases, and 15 bases lay between the germline ends. The CDR3 spans 14 residues. Germline-derived CDR1 and CDR2 are MNHEY and SVGAGI. This CDR3 reads CASTSRVLTYEQYF. In DNA form, the CDR3 reads TGTGCCAGCACCTCCCGGGTCCTAACCTACGAGCAGTACTTC.

J is TRBJ2-1 and V is TRBV7-6, with TRBD1 matching 7 bases. V gave up 5 bases and J gave up 9 bases; unmatched junction bases: 4. This CDR3 is built from 12 residues. Germline values: CDR1 SGHVS, CDR2 FNYEAQ. The CDR3 DNA reads as TGTGCCAGCAGCCGCGACAGGGTTGAGCAGTTCTTC. The encoded protein is CASSRDRVEQFF.

V and J are TRBV27 and TRBJ2-1, with a possible D match to TRBD2 (7 bases). The V and J ends lost 1 base and 9 bases respectively, with 25 bases between them. Germline V gene sequence: CDR1 MNHEY, CDR2 SMNVEV (reference sequence). This CDR3 contains 18 residues. CDR3 sequence: CASSLWPGGTGAGGEQFF. Written as DNA, the CDR3 is TGTGCCAGCAGTTTATGGCCCGGGGGGACGGGGGCCGGGGGTGAGCAGTTCTTC.

The J gene is TRBJ1-2, the V gene TRBV9; tentative D call: TRBD1 (5 bases). Per germline, CDR1 SGDLS and CDR2 YYNGEE. The CDR3 is made up of 14 amino acids. Deletions cut 0 bases from V and 3 bases from J, with 9 bases between. The CDR3 here is CASSVGGRDYGYTF. As DNA, the CDR3 is TGTGCCAGCAGCGTAGGGGGCCGGGACTATGGCTACACCTTC.

CDR3 sequence reads: CASSSEIDTQYF. CDR3 in DNA: TGTGCCAGCAGCTCCGAAATAGATACGCAGTATTTT. The V call is TRBV11-3, the J call TRBJ2-3; D is ambiguous. The CDR3 is 12 amino acids. V was clipped by 4 bases and J by 5 bases, with 7 bases between them. Germline CDR1 is SGHNT and CDR2 is YENEEA.

The V call is TRBV7-9, the J call TRBJ2-1; TRBD2 matches at 7 bases. Trimming cost V 4 bases and J 1 base; bases outside gene matches: 4. Germline V CDR1 and CDR2: SEHNR, FQNEAQ (reference sequence). The CDR3 runs 15 residues. The CDR3 DNA reads TGTGCCAGCAGCTCGACTAGCTTTTCCTACAATGAGCAGTTCTTC. Its protein is CASSSTSFSYNEQFF.

This chain joins TRBV5-4 and TRBJ2-3, with 11 bases that match TRBD2. The CDR3 is 19 amino acids. Trimming took 0 bases from V and 2 from J; bases not matched to a gene: 11. Germline V gene sequence: CDR1 SGHNT, CDR2 YYREEE (reference sequence). The CDR3 nucleotides read TGTGCCAGCAGCTTGGTGGGGTTCACTAGCGGGGGTTCCACAGATACGCAGTATTTT. This gives the protein CASSLVGFTSGGSTDTQYF.

The chain couples TRBV15 to TRBJ2-5; tentative D call: TRBD2 (5 bases). Germline values: CDR1 LNHNV, CDR2 YYDKDF (reference sequence). The V and J ends lost 5 bases and 1 base respectively, with 14 bases between them. The CDR3 sequence is 15 residues long. The CDR3 spells CATSAPRGIQETQYF. The DNA for the CDR3 is TGTGCCACCAGCGCCCCCCGGGGTATCCAAGAGACCCAGTACTTC.

This chain uses TRBV4-1 with TRBJ2-6; a possible D gene is TRBD1 (5 bases). V was shortened by 6 bases and J by 0 bases, with 18 bases between the two germline ends. Per germline, CDR1 MGHRA and CDR2 YSYEKL. The CDR3 is made up of 18 amino acids. The CDR3 DNA reads as TGCGCCAGCAGTCCCTACGAAGGGGCCCTCTCTGGGGCCAACGTCCTGACTTTC. It encodes CASSPYEGALSGANVLTF.

The rearrangement uses TRBV27 and TRBJ1-2; TRBD1 matches 9 bases. The CDR3 contains 13 residues. Germline loops: CDR1 MNHEY, CDR2 SMNVEV (reference sequence). The ends lost 5 bases at V and 8 bases at J; junction bases unmatched: 6. CDR3 sequence reads: CASSHGTGSGYTF. The CDR3 nucleotides read TGTGCCAGCAGTCACGGGACAGGGAGCGGCTACACCTTC.